Shown below are 23 T cell receptor beta chains from a single sample sequenced in a study of monozygotic twins with inflammatory bowel disease. TCRdb reworked the 5' RACE reads into one entry per CDR3 protein, no DNA. Recorded here are 150,000 or so distinct CDR3 sequences; the top ten clones represent 6.5% to 9%. Sequences were obtained from blood. These receptors were collected from a human donor with ulcerative colitis or Crohn's disease, or a healthy co-twin of an affected twin (not recorded which).

This chain connects TRBV30 to TRBJ2-4; the TCRdb call, TRBD2, lacks DNA for checking. From germline, CDR1 is GTSNPN and CDR2 SVGIG (reference sequence). The CDR3 extends over 20 amino acids. The CDR3 here is CAWSTPGLAGGILAKNIQYF.

The gene calls are TRBV7-2 and TRBJ2-5; with no DNA, the TCRdb D assignment of TRBD1 cannot be verified. Germline CDR1 is SGHTA and CDR2 is FQGNSA. The CDR3 covers 12 residues. This chain's CDR3 is CASSRAGETQYF.

The chain uses TRBV5-1 and TRBJ2-3; the TCRdb call, TRBD2, lacks DNA for checking. The V gene's germline CDR1 is SGHRS and CDR2 YFSETQ. This CDR3 is built from 12 residues. The CDR3 sequence: CASRVAEDTQYF.

This sequence joins TRBV7-3 and TRBJ1-5; TCRdb reports TRBD1, a call that lacks DNA to check it against. Germline CDR1 reads SGHTA; CDR2 reads FQGTGA. The CDR3 has 13 residues. CDR3 sequence: CASSADRDQPQHF.

The chain recombines TRBV20-1 with TRBJ2-7. This CDR3 spans 14 amino acids. CDR1 is DFQATT and CDR2 is SNEGSKA in the germline V gene (reference sequence). The CDR3 loop reads CSALDQTARSEQYF.

The V and J genes are TRBV20-1 and TRBJ2-1; the D call of TRBD2 rests on TCRdb alone, since no DNA is present to check it. CDR1 and CDR2 (germline): DFQATT, SNEGSKA (reference sequence). The length of the CDR3 is 15 residues. The chain's CDR3 is CSAGGLAGVGDEQFF.

The CDR3 sequence is CAISESGDVYNEQFF. This rearrangement joins TRBV10-3 to TRBJ2-1; lacking DNA, the TRBD1 call made by TCRdb goes unchecked. CDR3 length: 15 amino acids. Germline V CDR1 and CDR2: ENHRY, SYGVKD.

The V and J genes are TRBV3-1 and TRBJ1-2; TCRdb designates TRBD1, a call that cannot be tested without DNA. This CDR3 has 14 amino acids. Germline V gives CDR1 LGHDT, CDR2 YNNKEL (reference sequence). CDR3: CASSHRVPNYGYTF.

The chain recombines TRBV11-2 with TRBJ2-3; TCRdb returns TRBD2, unconfirmable since there is no DNA. Germline CDR1 is SGHAT and CDR2 is FQNNGV. This CDR3 has 18 amino acids. The CDR3 sequence: CASSLVRRLGSGADTQYF.

The chain employs TRBV20-1 and TRBJ2-7; absent DNA, TCRdb's TRBD2 call cannot be checked. CDR1 and CDR2 (germline): DFQATT, SNEGSKA (reference sequence). The CDR3 totals 13 residues. CDR3 in amino acids: CSYRQGGVHEQYF.

The rearrangement links TRBV28 to TRBJ2-4; TCRdb calls TRBD1, which cannot be checked without DNA. Germline loops: CDR1 MDHEN, CDR2 SYDVKM. The CDR3 covers 17 residues. The CDR3 here is CASRTFGQGLTKNIQYF.

This chain connects TRBV10-3 to TRBJ1-1. The V gene's germline CDR1 is ENHRY and CDR2 SYGVKD. This CDR3 has 14 amino acids. The chain's CDR3 is CAISEGPEGTEAFF.

The rearrangement joins TRBV5-1 to TRBJ2-3; TCRdb's D call, TRBD2, is unchecked because there is no DNA. Germline-derived CDR1 and CDR2 are SGHRS and YFSETQ. The CDR3 is 14 amino acids. CDR3 sequence: CASSLEGDTDTQYF.

The chain recombines TRBV3-1 with TRBJ2-3; the D call of TRBD1 rests on TCRdb alone, since no DNA is present to check it. Germline CDR1 LGHDT, CDR2 YNNKEL (reference sequence). The CDR3 totals 15 residues. CDR3 in amino acids: CASSRTLIETDTQYF.

The genes are TRBV29-1 and TRBJ1-2; TCRdb names TRBD1, which stays unverified in the absence of DNA. The V gene's germline CDR1 is SQVTM and CDR2 ANQGSEA. This CDR3 has 15 residues. This chain's CDR3 is CSVPLTGGPNYGYTF. Looking up the rest from reference TRBV29-1 and TRBJ1-2 gives the full variable domain: SAVISQKPSRDICQRGTSLTIQCQVDSQVTMMFWYRQQPGQSLTLIATANQGSEATYESGFVIDKFPISRPNLTFSTLTVSNMSPEDSSIYLCSVPLTGGPNYGYTFGSGTRLTVV.

The chain is built from TRBV20-1 and TRBJ2-3; TCRdb's assignment of TRBD2 cannot be checked, as there is no DNA. Germline V lookup: CDR1 DFQATT, CDR2 SNEGSKA (reference sequence). The CDR3 has 16 residues. The CDR3 is CSARRLAGVHTDTQYF.

The V gene is TRBV7-2, the J gene TRBJ2-5; as DNA is missing, the TRBD2 call by TCRdb cannot be tested. The CDR3 contains 13 residues. Germline lookup yields CDR1 SGHTA and CDR2 FQGNSA. CDR3 sequence: CASSLGRAKTQYF.

The genes are TRBV5-6 and TRBJ1-4; TCRdb's assignment of TRBD1 cannot be checked, as there is no DNA. The CDR3 length is 15 residues. Germline CDR1 reads SGHDT; CDR2 reads YYEEEE. CDR3 sequence: CASSFYRGGVEKLFF.

The J gene is TRBJ2-3, the V gene TRBV11-2; lacking DNA, the TRBD2 call made by TCRdb goes unchecked. The length of the CDR3 is 19 residues. Germline CDR1 is SGHAT and CDR2 is FQNNGV. CDR3 sequence reads: CASSLELAGGLTSTDTQYF.

The chain joins TRBV6-5 to TRBJ1-6; TCRdb outputs TRBD1, but without DNA this stays unchecked. The CDR3 sequence is 13 residues long. Germline V CDR1 and CDR2: MNHEY, SVGAGI. CDR3 in amino acids: CASSQGLNSPLHF.

CDR3 sequence reads: CASSLNRDGVFTQYF. The V gene is TRBV7-2, the J gene TRBJ2-3; with no DNA, the TCRdb D assignment of TRBD1 cannot be verified. Per germline, CDR1 SGHTA and CDR2 FQGNSA. CDR3 length: 15 residues.

The chain recombines TRBV20-1 with TRBJ1-3; the TRBD1 assignment by TCRdb is unverifiable without DNA. The CDR3 is 12 residues long. Per germline, CDR1 DFQATT and CDR2 SNEGSKA (reference sequence). This CDR3 reads CSASRGGNTIYF.

This chain links TRBV11-2 with TRBJ2-7; TCRdb lists TRBD1, though no DNA is available to test this call. The CDR3 is 15 residues long. CDR1 SGHAT and CDR2 FQNNGV come from the germline V gene. The CDR3 is CASSAGTGGTYEQYF.